The clone carrying this TCR beta chain has at least ten counts. Its antigen is still unknown. These data originate in a study of T cells in Graves' hyperthyroidism and ophthalmopathy. The source material, RNA transcripts, was used to amplify TCR beta CDR3 regions. HTBI primers were the set used in a first-round RT-PCR of the TCR CDR3. TCRdb processed the multiplex PCR reads anew with MiXCR; each CDR3 protein has one entry. The table lists some 300,000 distinct CDR3 sequences, roughly 17% of them singletons. Study results and limitations: Ophthalmopathy was told apart from stable hyperthyroidism by a 13 V-J model. Most thyroid clonotypes that were expanded above 0.001 also turned up in blood.

V was trimmed by 4 bases and J by 2 bases, leaving 16 bases between them. Germline loops: CDR1 SGHTS, CDR2 YDEGEE. The length of the CDR3 is 15 residues. Sequencing used blood. This TCR derives from a man aged 25 to 40 with Graves' hyperthyroidism. The V gene is TRBV5-8, the J gene TRBJ2-7, with D unclear. In DNA, the CDR3 is TGTGCCAGCAGCCGAATCGTGGGAAACGCCTACGAGCAGTACTTC. Its translation: CASSRIVGNAYEQYF.